This T cell receptor (beta chain) is drawn from a study of identical twins. In germline, CDR1 is MNHEY, CDR2 SMNVEV (reference sequence). J lost 3 bases, V lost 5 bases, and 15 bases had no gene match. The CDR3 is made up of 17 amino acids. Unique molecular identifiers were present on cDNA, and template switching added a universal primer site. TCRdb re-called the 5' RACE reads with MiXCR, one entry per CDR3 protein. The sample has more than 400,000 distinct CDR3 sequences, roughly 15% seen once. This clonotype turned up a few times. These data also formed part of another study, on yellow fever vaccine responses in identical twins.

Sequencing was done on a sample of CD4+ T cells sorted from blood. The chain combines TRBV27 with TRBJ1-1, with TRBD1 identical over 7 bases. The clonotype comes from a woman aged 18-35 years in good health. The DNA for the CDR3 is TGTGCCAGCAGTGCTAACCGGGACAGCGAAAGGTACACTGAAGCTTTCTTT. The encoded protein is CASSANRDSERYTEAFF.